This TCR beta chain was retrieved from a study of blood T cell repertoires in COVID-19. Per the authors' pipeline: The assay estimated nucleated cells by amplifying reference gene primers. Profiling relied on immunoSEQ multiplex PCR, and the TCRdb table lists in-frame clones only, not all of them. V, J and clone size were drawn from that table, and D and trimming were deduced from the DNA. The sample includes roughly 200,000 clones, roughly 81% of them seen just once. There are 14 residues in the CDR3. V was clipped by 6 bases and J by 3 bases; unmatched bases: 3. CDR1 and CDR2 from the germline V gene are MNHEY and SMNVEV (reference sequence).

J is TRBJ2-1 and V is TRBV27; the match to TRBD1 covers 9 bases. The receptor's source is a woman between 40 and 55 years old with COVID-19, enrolled during active disease. The sequenced sample was peripheral blood. CDR3 in DNA: TGTGCCAGCAGCCCGACAGGGGGCTACAATGAGCAGTTCTTC. It encodes CASSPTGGYNEQFF.